This T cell receptor beta chain was identified during a study of blood T cell repertoires in COVID-19. Study information: Samples taken during acute and convalescent COVID-19 were collected in the United States, Italy and Spain.

The Seattle patients, enrolled during active infection, were followed longitudinally. In the source study's methods: Nucleated cell counts were estimated from reference gene primer amplification. This table comes from immunoSEQ multiplex PCR, and its TCRdb copy is limited to in-frame clones, with some not included. D and trimming were read from the DNA, whereas the V and J calls and clone size are those reported in that table. The table lists some 250,000 clones, approximately 86% of them singletons, with roughly 5% in the top ten. From germline, CDR1 is GTSNPN and CDR2 SVGIG (reference sequence). CDR3 length equals 14 residues. V trimming: 3 bases; J trimming: 6 bases; junction bases outside the gene matches: 9.

V and J are TRBV30 and TRBJ2-3; 7 bases map to TRBD1. This receptor was obtained from a woman in her sixties or seventies with COVID-19, enrolled during active disease. The sequenced sample was peripheral blood. Here the CDR3 DNA reads TGTGCCTGGAGAGGGGGCGCGGGTTCTGATACGCAGTATTTT. Residues: CAWRGGAGSDTQYF.